These T cell receptor beta chains were read from a single sample in a study of early T cells in non-severe SARS-CoV-2 infection. TCRdb re-derived calls from the 5' RACE reads in MiXCR, one entry per CDR3 protein. The repertoire has tens of thousands of distinct CDR3 sequences, roughly 14% of them found once; the top ten carry around 3.9%. The specimen sequenced was whole blood. Every receptor here comes from an adult who was a healthcare worker with PCR-confirmed SARS-CoV-2 infection or an uninfected control (not recorded which). Both conserved end residues are part of each CDR3. A D gene is named only where the DNA matches it firmly. Rows may omit the clone size; those that give it use once, few, many or a size class.

J | size | V | D | DNA | CDR3
TRBJ1-2 | many | TRBV7-2 | NA | TGTGCCAGCAGCTTAGGAGCAAACAACTATGGCTACACCTTC | CASSLGANNYGYTF
TRBJ2-5 | many | TRBV11-2 | NA | TGTGCCAGCAGCTTGGGCATACTGTACCAAGAGACCCAGTACTTC | CASSLGILYQETQYF
TRBJ2-3 | NA | TRBV20-1 | NA | TGCAGTGCTAGTCAGGCCCTGGAGCAAGATACGCAGTATTTT | CSASQALEQDTQYF
TRBJ1-2 | many | TRBV7-9 | NA | TGTGCCAGCAGCTTAGTCTCCCAGGCCTATGGCTACACCTTC | CASSLVSQAYGYTF
TRBJ1-1 | many | TRBV6-4 | TRBD1 | TGTGCCAGCAGTGCCGGGACAGGGGGCACTGAAGCTTTCTTT | CASSAGTGGTEAFF
TRBJ2-5 | few | TRBV7-2 | TRBD2 | TGTGCCAGCAGCTTAGGTCCGCGGGGGGGCTCGGAGACCCAGTACTTC | CASSLGPRGGSETQYF
TRBJ2-2 | few | TRBV29-1 | TRBD1 | TGCAGTGGTTTGGGGACAGCGTCGGGCGGGGAGCTGTTTTTT | CSGLGTASGGELFF
TRBJ2-2 | NA | TRBV10-1 | NA | TGCGCCAGCAGTGGCCCGCACGGCGGGGAGCTGTTTTTT | CASSGPHGGELFF
TRBJ2-7 | many | TRBV19 | TRBD1 | TGTGCCAGTAGTCCATCAGCCGGGACAGGGCCCTACGAGCAGTACTTC | CASSPSAGTGPYEQYF
TRBJ2-3 | medium-sized | TRBV11-2 | NA | TGTGCCAGCAGCTGGGCCGGGAGTAGCACAGATACGCAGTATTTT | CASSWAGSSTDTQYF
TRBJ2-7 | many | TRBV11-2 | NA | TGTGCCAGCAGCCCTGGACAGCTCTACGAGCAGTACTTC | CASSPGQLYEQYF
TRBJ2-3 | NA | TRBV12-5 | NA | TGTGCTAGTGGTTTCGAAACAGGGATCGTAAATACGCAGTATTTT | CASGFETGIVNTQYF
TRBJ1-4 | many | TRBV7-9 | NA | TGTGCCAGCAGCTCCGGGGCCCTGACAACTAATGAAAAACTGTTTTTT | CASSSGALTTNEKLFF
TRBJ2-3 | few | TRBV20-1 | NA | TGCAGTGCATTGGCGGGGGCCTACACGAATACGCAGTATTTT | CSALAGAYTNTQYF
TRBJ2-3 | few | TRBV3-1 | NA | TGTGCCAGCAGCACTCGGGGAAGCCCCGAAGATACGCAGTATTTT | CASSTRGSPEDTQYF
TRBJ1-1 | few | TRBV6-6 | NA | TGTGCCAGCAGTTACGAACGGGGGGAAGCTTTCTTT | CASSYERGEAFF
TRBJ2-2 | many | TRBV7-7 | NA | TGTGCCAGCAGCCCGCGGCCCGGCACGGGCGGGGAGCTGTTTTTT | CASSPRPGTGGELFF
TRBJ2-7 | NA | TRBV6-2/TRBV6-3 | NA | TGTGCCAGTCAACTCCAGGGGATCACCCACGAGCAGTACTTC | CASQLQGITHEQYF
TRBJ1-1 | many | TRBV2 | TRBD1 | TGTGCCAGCAGGGACAGGGGGTATACTGAAGCTTTCTTT | CASRDRGYTEAFF
TRBJ1-1 | many | TRBV12-3/TRBV12-4 | NA | TGTGCCAGCAGTATCGGGACTCCTGGCTCTGAAGCTTTCTTT | CASSIGTPGSEAFF
TRBJ2-3 | few | TRBV7-2 | NA | TGTGCCAGCAGCTCACCGTGGGAAGGGTACACAGATACGCAGTATTTT | CASSSPWEGYTDTQYF
TRBJ1-5 | NA | TRBV7-9 | NA | TGTGCCAGCAGTCGTGACGGGAGAAGCAATCAGCCCCAGCATTTT | CASSRDGRSNQPQHF
TRBJ2-7 | NA | TRBV29-1 | NA | TGCAGCGCTTTGGACAACCACTACGAGCAGTACTTC | CSALDNHYEQYF
TRBJ1-4 | few | TRBV12-5 | NA | TGTGCTAGTGGTTTGCGGGGACCGAGTAATGAAAAACTGTTTTTT | CASGLRGPSNEKLFF
TRBJ2-5 | few | TRBV7-8 | TRBD1 | TGTGCCAGCAGCCCTAGCCGGACAGGGAAGAAACAAAAAGAGACCCAGTACTTC | CASSPSRTGKKQKETQYF
TRBJ1-2 | NA | TRBV5-5 | NA | TGTGCCAGCAGCTTGACAGGCCTTCTCTATGGCTACACCTTC | CASSLTGLLYGYTF
TRBJ1-1 | many | TRBV7-9 | NA | TGTGCCAGCAGCTCCCGGGTACAGAACACTGAAGCTTTCTTT | CASSSRVQNTEAFF
TRBJ2-1 | few | TRBV7-2 | NA | TGTGCCAGCAGCTTGGACTTCTACAATGAGCAGTTCTTC | CASSLDFYNEQFF
TRBJ2-1 | few | TRBV7-6 | NA | TGTGCCAGCAGCCGAAGCACAGGGAACAATGAGCAGTTCTTC | CASSRSTGNNEQFF
TRBJ1-5 | few | TRBV20-1 | NA | TGCAGTGCTAGTCTGGGCAGGAGCAATCAGCCCCAGCATTTT | CSASLGRSNQPQHF
TRBJ2-4 | NA | TRBV11-2 | NA | TGTGCCAGCAGCTCCTACAGGGAGAACGCCAAAAACATTCAGTACTTC | CASSSYRENAKNIQYF
TRBJ2-7 | few | TRBV6-5 | NA | TGTGCCAGCAGTTACTCGAATGGGGGGGAGCAGTACTTC | CASSYSNGGEQYF
TRBJ2-1 | many | TRBV14 | NA | TGTGCCAGCAGCCGATACCGCGGGGCCTACAATGAGCAGTTCTTC | CASSRYRGAYNEQFF
TRBJ2-3 | few | TRBV7-8 | NA | TGTGCCAGCAGCTTAGGAGACACACACACAGATACGCAGTATTTT | CASSLGDTHTDTQYF
TRBJ2-2 | NA | TRBV7-2 | TRBD1 | TGTGCCAGCACAACACCGGACAGGGTGTCCACCGGGGAGCTGTTTTTT | CASTTPDRVSTGELFF
TRBJ2-7 | NA | TRBV11-2 | TRBD1 | TGTGCCAGCAGCTCTATCTGGGACAGAACCTACGAGCAGTACTTC | CASSSIWDRTYEQYF
TRBJ2-1 | NA | TRBV7-2 | TRBD1 | TGTGCCAGCAGCGTATGGGACAGGGCAGAGAATGAGCAGTTCTTC | CASSVWDRAENEQFF
TRBJ2-1 | many | TRBV18 | NA | TGTGCCAGCTCACGAGAGACTCCTTCCTACAATGAGCAGTTCTTC | CASSRETPSYNEQFF
TRBJ2-7 | NA | TRBV11-3 | NA | TGTGCCAGCAGCTTAGAACCGGGACCAGCCTACGAGCAGTACTTC | CASSLEPGPAYEQYF
TRBJ2-3 | NA | TRBV11-2 | TRBD2 | TGTGCCAGCAGCCGGAGCGGGGTCCACACAGATACGCAGTATTTT | CASSRSGVHTDTQYF
TRBJ2-7 | NA | TRBV20-1 | NA | TGCAGTGCTATCACCGACTTCTCCTACGAGCAGTACTTC | CSAITDFSYEQYF
TRBJ1-2 | NA | TRBV6-2/TRBV6-3 | TRBD1 | TGTGCCAGCACCAAAACAGGGGAAGTCTATGGCTACACCTTC | CASTKTGEVYGYTF
TRBJ1-2 | NA | TRBV7-9 | NA | TGTGCCAGCAACAGGGTCGACTATGGCTACACCTTC | CASNRVDYGYTF
TRBJ1-3 | few | TRBV20-1 | NA | TGCAGTGCTAGCAGGGTCTCTGGAAACACCATATATTTT | CSASRVSGNTIYF
TRBJ1-1 | few | TRBV6-5 | TRBD1 | TGTGCCAGCAGTGGACAGGGGGGCATGAACACTGAAGCTTTCTTT | CASSGQGGMNTEAFF